This T cell receptor (beta chain) was identified in a study of T cells in Graves' hyperthyroidism and ophthalmopathy. Any patient presenting with uncontrolled infection, other autoimmune disease, pregnancy or lactation was left out. This clonotype turned up a few times. CDR3 size: 15 residues. The V gene's germline CDR1 is KGHDR and CDR2 SFDVKD. With 7 bases removed from V and 2 bases from J, the gap between germline ends came to 16 bases. Using RNA transcripts as the source, TCR beta CDR3 regions were amplified. The HTBI set primed first-round TCR CDR3 RT-PCR. Each CDR3 protein is one row after TCRdb ran MiXCR on the multiplex PCR reads. The sample consists of 390,000 or so distinct CDR3 sequences, roughly 14% of them appearing once.

The J gene is TRBJ2-5, the V gene TRBV24-1; D uncertain. The sequenced sample consisted of blood. The sequence was obtained from a man aged 18 to 30 with Graves' ophthalmopathy. For the CDR3, the DNA is TGTGCCACCAGCCACAGTGGTGTAACTCAAGAGACCCAGTACTTC. As protein: CATSHSGVTQETQYF.